This T cell receptor beta chain was documented in a study of human T cells and chemical hapten exposure (dated by TCRdb to 2020 to 2022). Concerning the study at large: For sensitization, 2% DPC in acetone was applied to an approximately 2 cm by approximately 2 cm area of upper inner arm skin. The study tracked peripheral blood TCR repertoire changes in vivo during primary and secondary sensitization to the hapten diphenylcyclopropenone (DPC) in alopecia patients. Blood for TCR sequencing was provided by twenty-nine alopecia patients at one to four time points (pre-sensitization, 2, 6 and 24 weeks). The patient cohort, mostly female, included alopecia areata with under or over 50% scalp involvement, alopecia totalis and alopecia universalis. Patient blood was sampled pre-sensitization (week 0) and at 2, 6 and about 24 weeks after DPC sensitization. The libraries were sequenced as a pool, and the TCR yield per sample differed mostly because of small variations in library volumes within the pool. Patch testing was done on the upper back using Finn chambers containing 0.01% DPC, and results were scored after 6 days according to International Contact Dermatitis Research Group standards. Patients additionally received weekly therapeutic DPC doses to the scalp throughout the roughly 23-week study period. Overall study results and their limits: Alopecia, a presumed autoimmune disease, was present in all patients, so the immune response of the patients might differ from that of healthy individuals. No change with DPC sensitization was found in the number of TCRs above 1 in 1000 frequency, and no evidence of global repertoire structure alterations was found. After repeated subsampling, the strength of the expansion versus patch-test correlation and the threshold at which it became significant changed. A positive correlation was found between the number of PT1 expanded TCRs and patch test score, with significance reached at thresholds 8, 16 and 32 but not 4. Significantly more large CDR3 similarity clusters were formed by expanded TCRs than by pre-sensitization or healthy control sets, consistent with antigen-driven responses.

This clonotype was picked up a small number of times. Its recognized antigen is unknown. Base qualities are not recorded, but no much larger clone differs from it by a single base. The library was built by means of RACE. Sequenced on a NextSeq 500. During library preparation, unique molecular identifiers were attached to individual cDNA molecules so that TCRs could be counted in a quantitative, reproducible way. From each blood RNA sample, both TCR alpha and TCR beta chains were sequenced. Regarding the original processing steps: The median number of TCRs per sample was some 100,000, ranging from about 23,224 to 750,000. The Decombinator software suite was used to annotate the V, J and CDR3 of the TCR reads. Every sample was subsampled to the same number of TCRs (28,000) for the PS versus PT1 abundance plots. TCRs were defined as expanded if absent before sensitization and observed at least eight times at the 2-week time point. TCRdb reworked the public reads: Q25 trimming with fastp, MiXCR clone assembly, productive beta chains retained. All rows with the same CDR3 protein become a single entry with the most common DNA and genes. The V and J calls, along with clone size, are taken from TCRdb and not from the paper's own processing. Present in this sample are 190,000 or so distinct CDR3 sequences, 25% to 30% of which were seen just once. The ten largest clonotypes hold 2.5% to 3.5% of the sample.

The germline V gene yields SQVTM for CDR1 and ANQGSEA for CDR2. The CDR3 contains 13 residues, cysteine and phenylalanine counted. Only CDR3 DNA remains: 39 bases, in frame from the first base. Relative to germline, V is missing 3 bases and J is missing 5 bases, with 6 bases of the junction outside any gene match. The time point label here, explained by the study, means: pre-sensitization, week 0. The treatment or condition label on this specimen signifies: therapeutic diphenylcyclopropenone sensitization with weekly scalp DPC. At every patch-test visit, the blood draw took place before the patch test was put on. Patients were considered eligible if aged 18 to 70, diagnosed with alopecia and deemed suitable for DPC therapy, and patients were excluded if pregnant. Total RNA was isolated from unfractionated whole blood collected in Tempus Blood RNA tubes.

The chain is made from TRBV29-1 and TRBJ2-5; the central 7 bases match TRBD2. The receptor was isolated from a woman in her twenties or thirties with alopecia areata. Some clones in this sample may be carry-over from other donors' samples. The sequences come from whole blood, collected in connection with sensitization to the hapten diphenylcyclopropenone (DPC). CDR3 reads: CSVEGGSGETQYF. Here is the DNA: TGCAGCGTTGAGGGAGGGTCGGGGGAGACCCAGTACTTC.